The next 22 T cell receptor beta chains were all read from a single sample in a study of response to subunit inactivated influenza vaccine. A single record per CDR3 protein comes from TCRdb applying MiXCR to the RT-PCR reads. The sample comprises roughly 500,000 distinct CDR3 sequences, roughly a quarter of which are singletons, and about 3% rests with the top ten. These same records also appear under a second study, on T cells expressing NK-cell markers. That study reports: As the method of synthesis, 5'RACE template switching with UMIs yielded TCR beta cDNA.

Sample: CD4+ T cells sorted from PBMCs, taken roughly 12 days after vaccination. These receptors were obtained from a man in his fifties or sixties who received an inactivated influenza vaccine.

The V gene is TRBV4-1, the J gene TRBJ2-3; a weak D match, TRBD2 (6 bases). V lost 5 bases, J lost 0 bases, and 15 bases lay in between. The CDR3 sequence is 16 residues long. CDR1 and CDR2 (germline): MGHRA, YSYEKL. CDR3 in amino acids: CASSLPGTRSTDTQYF. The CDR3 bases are TGCGCCAGCAGCTTACCCGGGACTCGAAGCACAGATACGCAGTATTTT.

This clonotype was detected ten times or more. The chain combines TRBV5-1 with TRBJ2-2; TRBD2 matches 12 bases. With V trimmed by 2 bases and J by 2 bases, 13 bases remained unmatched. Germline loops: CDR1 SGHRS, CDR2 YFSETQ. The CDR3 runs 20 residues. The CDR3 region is CASSFVRRLAGAPNTGELFF. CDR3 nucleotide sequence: TGCGCCAGCAGCTTCGTAAGAAGACTAGCGGGGGCCCCAAACACCGGGGAGCTGTTTTTT.

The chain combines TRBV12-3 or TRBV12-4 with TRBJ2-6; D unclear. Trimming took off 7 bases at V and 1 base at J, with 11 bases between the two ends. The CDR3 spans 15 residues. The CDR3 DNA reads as TGTGCCAGCAAAGAAGTGTCTTCTGGGGCCAACGTCCTGACTTTC. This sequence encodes CASKEVSSGANVLTF.

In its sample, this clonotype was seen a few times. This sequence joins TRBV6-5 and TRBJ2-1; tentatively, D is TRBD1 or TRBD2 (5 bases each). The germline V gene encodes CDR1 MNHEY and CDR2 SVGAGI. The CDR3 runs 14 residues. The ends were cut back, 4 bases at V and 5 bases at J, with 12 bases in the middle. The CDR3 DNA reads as TGTGCCAGCAGTTTTCCGGGACCGAACAATGAGCAGTTCTTC. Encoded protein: CASSFPGPNNEQFF.

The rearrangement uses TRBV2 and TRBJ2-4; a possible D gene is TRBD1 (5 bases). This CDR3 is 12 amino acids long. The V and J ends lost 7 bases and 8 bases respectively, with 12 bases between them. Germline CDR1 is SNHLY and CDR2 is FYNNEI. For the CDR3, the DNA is TGTGCCAGCAATCAGGGTTTGGACATTCAGTACTTC. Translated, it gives CASNQGLDIQYF.

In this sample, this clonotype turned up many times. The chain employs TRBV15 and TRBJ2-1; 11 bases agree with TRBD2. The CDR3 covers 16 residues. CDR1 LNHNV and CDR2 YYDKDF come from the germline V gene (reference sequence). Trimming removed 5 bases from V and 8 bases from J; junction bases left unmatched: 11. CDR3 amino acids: CATSLGLGLAAYEQFF. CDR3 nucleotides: TGTGCCACCAGCCTAGGTTTGGGACTAGCGGCATATGAGCAGTTCTTC.

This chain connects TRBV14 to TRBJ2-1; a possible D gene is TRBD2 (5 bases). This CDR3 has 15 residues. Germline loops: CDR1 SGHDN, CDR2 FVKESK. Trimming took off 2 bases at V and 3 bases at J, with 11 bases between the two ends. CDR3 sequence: CASSQRVAHYNEQFF. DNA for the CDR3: TGTGCCAGCAGCCAACGGGTAGCGCACTACAATGAGCAGTTCTTC.

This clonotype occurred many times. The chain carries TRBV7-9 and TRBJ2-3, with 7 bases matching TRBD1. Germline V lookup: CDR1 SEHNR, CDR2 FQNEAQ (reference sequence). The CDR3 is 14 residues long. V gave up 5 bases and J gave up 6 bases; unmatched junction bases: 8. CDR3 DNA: TGTGCCAGCAGCCCAAGACAGGGCATGGATACGCAGTATTTT. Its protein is CASSPRQGMDTQYF.

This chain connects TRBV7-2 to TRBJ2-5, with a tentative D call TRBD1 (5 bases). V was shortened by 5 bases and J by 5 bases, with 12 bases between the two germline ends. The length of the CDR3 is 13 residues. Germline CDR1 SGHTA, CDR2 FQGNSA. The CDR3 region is CASSPAAGETQYF. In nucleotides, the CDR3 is TGTGCCAGCAGCCCGGCTGCAGGGGAGACCCAGTACTTC. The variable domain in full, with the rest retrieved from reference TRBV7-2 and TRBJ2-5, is GAGVSQSPSNKVTEKGKDVELRCDPISGHTALYWYRQSLGQGLEFLIYFQGNSAPDKSGLPSDRFSAERTGGSVSTLTIQRTQQEDSAVYLCASSPAAGETQYFGPGTRLLVL.

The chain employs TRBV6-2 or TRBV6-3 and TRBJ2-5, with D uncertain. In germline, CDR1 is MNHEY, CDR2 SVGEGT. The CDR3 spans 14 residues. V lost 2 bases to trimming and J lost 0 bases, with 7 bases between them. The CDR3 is CASSYPSYQETQYF. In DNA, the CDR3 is TGTGCCAGCAGTTACCCTTCATACCAAGAGACCCAGTACTTC.

CDR3 region: CASSSRQGRAGEKLFF. The CDR3 DNA reads TGTGCCAGCAGCTCCCGCCAGGGGCGTGCGGGAGAAAAACTGTTTTTT. The chain uses TRBV5-6 and TRBJ1-4; tentative D call: TRBD1 (6 bases). Germline values: CDR1 SGHDT, CDR2 YYEEEE. Trimming shortened V by 3 bases and J by 8 bases, and 20 bases separated the two germline ends. CDR3 length equals 16 residues.

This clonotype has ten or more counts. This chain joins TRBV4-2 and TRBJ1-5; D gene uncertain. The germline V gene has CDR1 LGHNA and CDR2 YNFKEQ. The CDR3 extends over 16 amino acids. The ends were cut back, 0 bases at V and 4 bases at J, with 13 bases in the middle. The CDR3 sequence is CASSQDGTTTNQPQHF. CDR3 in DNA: TGTGCCAGCAGCCAAGATGGCACTACTACAAATCAGCCCCAGCATTTT.

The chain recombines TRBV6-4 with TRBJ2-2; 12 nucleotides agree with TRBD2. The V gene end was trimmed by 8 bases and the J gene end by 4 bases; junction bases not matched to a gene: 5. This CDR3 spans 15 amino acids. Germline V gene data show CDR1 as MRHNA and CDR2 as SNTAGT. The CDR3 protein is CASRPTSGGTGELFF. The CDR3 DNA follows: TGTGCCAGCCGACCGACTAGCGGGGGCACCGGGGAGCTGTTTTTT.

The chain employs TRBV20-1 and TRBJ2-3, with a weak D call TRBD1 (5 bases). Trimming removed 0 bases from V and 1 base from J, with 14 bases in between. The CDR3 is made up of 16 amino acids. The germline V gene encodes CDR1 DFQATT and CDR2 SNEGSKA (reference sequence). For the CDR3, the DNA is TGCAGTGCTAGAGATTCACTTCGCAGGGGCACAGATACGCAGTATTTT. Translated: CSARDSLRRGTDTQYF.

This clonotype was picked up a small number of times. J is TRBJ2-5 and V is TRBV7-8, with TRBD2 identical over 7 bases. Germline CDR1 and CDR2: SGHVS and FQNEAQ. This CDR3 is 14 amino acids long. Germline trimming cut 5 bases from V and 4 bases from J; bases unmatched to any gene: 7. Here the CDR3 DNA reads TGTGCCAGCAGCCCAGCGGGGTTCGTAGAGACCCAGTACTTC. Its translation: CASSPAGFVETQYF.

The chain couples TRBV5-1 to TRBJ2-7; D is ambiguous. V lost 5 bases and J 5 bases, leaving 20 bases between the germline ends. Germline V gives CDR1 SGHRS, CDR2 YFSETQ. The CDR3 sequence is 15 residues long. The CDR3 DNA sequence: TGCGCCAGCAGTTCCTCGGCAGACGGTCGAAACGAGCAGTACTTC. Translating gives CASSSSADGRNEQYF.

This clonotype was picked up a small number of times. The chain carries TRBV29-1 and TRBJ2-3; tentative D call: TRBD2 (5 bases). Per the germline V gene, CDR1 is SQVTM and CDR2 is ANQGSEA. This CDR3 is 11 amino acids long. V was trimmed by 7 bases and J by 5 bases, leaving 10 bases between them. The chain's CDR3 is CSATTGDTQYF. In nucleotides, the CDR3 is TGCAGCGCGACTACCGGAGATACGCAGTATTTT.

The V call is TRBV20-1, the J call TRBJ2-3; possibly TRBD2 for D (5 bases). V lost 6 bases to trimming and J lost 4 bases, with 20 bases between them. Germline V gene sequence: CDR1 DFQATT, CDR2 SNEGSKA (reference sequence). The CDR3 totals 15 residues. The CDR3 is CSARSGPSSPDTQYF. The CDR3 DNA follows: TGCAGTGCGAGAAGCGGACCATCCTCCCCAGATACGCAGTATTTT.

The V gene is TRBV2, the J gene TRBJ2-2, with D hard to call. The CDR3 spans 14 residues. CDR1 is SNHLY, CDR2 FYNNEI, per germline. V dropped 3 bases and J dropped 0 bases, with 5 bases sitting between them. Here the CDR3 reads CASSERTNTGELFF. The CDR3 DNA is TGTGCCAGCAGTGAGCGGACGAACACCGGGGAGCTGTTTTTT.

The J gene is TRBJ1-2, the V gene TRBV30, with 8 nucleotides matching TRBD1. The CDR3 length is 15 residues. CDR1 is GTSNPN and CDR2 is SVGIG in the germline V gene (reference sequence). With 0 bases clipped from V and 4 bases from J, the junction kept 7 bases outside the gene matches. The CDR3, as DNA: TGTGCCTGGAGTGTGCAGGGGGCGACGCTCTATGGCTACACCTTC. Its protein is CAWSVQGATLYGYTF.

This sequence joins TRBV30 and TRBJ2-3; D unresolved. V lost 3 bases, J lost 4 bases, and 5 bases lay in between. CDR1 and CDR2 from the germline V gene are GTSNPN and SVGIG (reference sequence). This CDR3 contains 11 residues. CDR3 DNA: TGTGCCTGGAGGAGGTCAGATACGCAGTATTTT. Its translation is CAWRRSDTQYF. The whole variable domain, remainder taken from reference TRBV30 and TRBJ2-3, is SQTIHQWPATLVQPVGSPLSLECTVEGTSNPNLYWYRQAAGRGLQLLFYSVGIGQISSEVPQNLSASRPQDRQFILSSKKLLLSDSGFYLCAWRRSDTQYFGPGTRLTVL.

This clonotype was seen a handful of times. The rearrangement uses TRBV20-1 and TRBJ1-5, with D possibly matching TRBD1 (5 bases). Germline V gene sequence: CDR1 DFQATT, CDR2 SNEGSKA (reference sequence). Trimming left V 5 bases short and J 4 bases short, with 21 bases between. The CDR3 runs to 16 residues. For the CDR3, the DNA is TGCAGTGCTGCGCCCTCACCCGGGGCCCTTAATCAGCCCCAGCATTTT. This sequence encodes CSAAPSPGALNQPQHF.